Listed below are T cell receptor beta chains from one sample, sequenced in a study of T cells in Graves' hyperthyroidism and ophthalmopathy. TCRdb called the multiplex PCR reads again in MiXCR, with one record for every CDR3 protein. The table includes about 560,000 distinct CDR3 sequences, roughly 17% detected once. The specimen sequenced was blood. These TCRs come from a woman under 30 with Graves' hyperthyroidism. Each CDR3 is given with its conserved first and last residue.

CDR3 protein: CASSAKQNYGHTF
J gene: TRBJ1-2
V gene: TRBV2

CDR3 protein: CSARTGNQPQHF
J gene: TRBJ1-5
V gene: TRBV20-1

CDR3 protein: CASSQPGFTEAFF
J gene: TRBJ1-1
V gene: TRBV12-3/TRBV12-4

CDR3 protein: CATSRDLVEKLFF
J gene: TRBJ1-4
V gene: TRBV15

CDR3 protein: CASRPRLAGGLGNEQFF
J gene: TRBJ2-1
V gene: TRBV12-3/TRBV12-4

CDR3 protein: CASSRQREADEQFF
J gene: TRBJ2-1
V gene: TRBV4-1

CDR3 protein: CASSRQGWYEQYF
J gene: TRBJ2-7
V gene: TRBV12-3/TRBV12-4

CDR3 protein: CSARQGVSQPQHF
J gene: TRBJ1-5
V gene: TRBV20-1

CDR3 protein: CASSPFLSSNQPQHF
J gene: TRBJ1-5
V gene: TRBV4-1

CDR3 protein: CASSQEGRENTGELFF
J gene: TRBJ2-2
V gene: TRBV4-2

CDR3 protein: CASSLLLPEGAEAFF
J gene: TRBJ1-1
V gene: TRBV7-9

CDR3 protein: CASSPEGVEKLFF
J gene: TRBJ1-4
V gene: TRBV18

CDR3 protein: CASSGQRDQPQHF
J gene: TRBJ1-5
V gene: TRBV10-2

CDR3 protein: CASSQSSGLVPYNEQFF
J gene: TRBJ2-1
V gene: TRBV3-1

CDR3 protein: CASSLRLGSYEQYF
J gene: TRBJ2-7
V gene: TRBV28

CDR3 protein: CASSLRVNREGNEQFF
J gene: TRBJ2-1
V gene: TRBV5-1

CDR3 protein: CASSPHSGGGGGGDTQYF
J gene: TRBJ2-3
V gene: TRBV12-3/TRBV12-4

CDR3 protein: CASSLVSQETQYF
J gene: TRBJ2-5
V gene: TRBV11-2

CDR3 protein: CASRARETQYF
J gene: TRBJ2-5
V gene: TRBV12-3/TRBV12-4

CDR3 protein: CASQTVLKNIQYF
J gene: TRBJ2-4
V gene: TRBV2

CDR3 protein: CATSALEGVRFF
J gene: TRBJ2-1
V gene: TRBV24-1

CDR3 protein: CASSNIGSPLHF
J gene: TRBJ1-6
V gene: TRBV19